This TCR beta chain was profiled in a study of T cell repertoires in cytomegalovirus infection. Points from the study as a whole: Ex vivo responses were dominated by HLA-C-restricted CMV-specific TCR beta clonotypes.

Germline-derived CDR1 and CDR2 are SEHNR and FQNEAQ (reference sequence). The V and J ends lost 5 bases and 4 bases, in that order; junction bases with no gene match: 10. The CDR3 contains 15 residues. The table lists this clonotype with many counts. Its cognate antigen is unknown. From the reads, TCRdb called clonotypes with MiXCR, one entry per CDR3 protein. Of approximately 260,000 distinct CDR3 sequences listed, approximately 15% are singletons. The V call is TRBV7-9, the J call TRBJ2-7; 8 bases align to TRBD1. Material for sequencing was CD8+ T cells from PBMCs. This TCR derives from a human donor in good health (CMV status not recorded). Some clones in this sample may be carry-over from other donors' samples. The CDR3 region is CASSPDRGIVYEQYF. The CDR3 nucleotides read TGTGCCAGCAGCCCAGACAGGGGAATCGTGTACGAGCAGTACTTC.